This TCR beta chain was captured by sequencing in a study of cytomegalovirus exposure and HLA in healthy donors. Study in general: In an early release, HLA-typed donors contributed 75 million to 85 million unique TCR sequences. Broader study findings: TRBV6-2, TRBV6-3 and some other V segments were unresolvable in 87-base-pair reads.

To note about this clone: The antigen is unknown.

Amplification used 60 Vbeta primers and 13 Jbeta primers. TCRdb keeps only in-frame clones here, not all; method: immunoSEQ multiplex PCR. The repertoire has around 130,000 clones, about four fifths of them found once; the top ten carry less than 2.5%. The CDR3 spans 14 residues. Trimming stripped 1 base from V and 0 bases from J, with 5 bases between. Germline CDR1 reads SGHNT; CDR2 reads YENEEA. This sequence joins TRBV11-3 and TRBJ2-3; D ambiguous. This clonotype was obtained from a woman aged 40 to 55 in good health and CMV-seronegative. Specimen: PBMCs. DNA of the CDR3: TGTGCCAGCAGCTTAGGGCAGAGCACAGATACGCAGTATTTT. Its protein product is CASSLGQSTDTQYF.